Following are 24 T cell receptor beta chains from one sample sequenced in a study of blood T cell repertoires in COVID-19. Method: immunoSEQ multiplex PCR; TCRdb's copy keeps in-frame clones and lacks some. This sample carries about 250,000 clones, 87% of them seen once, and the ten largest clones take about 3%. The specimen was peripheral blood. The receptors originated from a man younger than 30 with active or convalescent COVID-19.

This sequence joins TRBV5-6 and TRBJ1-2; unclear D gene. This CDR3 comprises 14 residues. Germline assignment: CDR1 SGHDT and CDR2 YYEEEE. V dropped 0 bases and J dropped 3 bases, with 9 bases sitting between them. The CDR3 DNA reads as TGTGCCAGCAGCTTGGAACGGTCGGACTATGGCTACACCTTC. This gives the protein CASSLERSDYGYTF. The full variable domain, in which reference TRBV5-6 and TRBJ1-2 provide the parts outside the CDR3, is DAGVTQSPTHLIKTRGQQVTLRCSPKSGHDTVSWYQQALGQGPQFIFQYYEEEERQRGNFPDRFSGHQFPNYSSELNVNALLLGDSALYLCASSLERSDYGYTFGSGTRLTVV.

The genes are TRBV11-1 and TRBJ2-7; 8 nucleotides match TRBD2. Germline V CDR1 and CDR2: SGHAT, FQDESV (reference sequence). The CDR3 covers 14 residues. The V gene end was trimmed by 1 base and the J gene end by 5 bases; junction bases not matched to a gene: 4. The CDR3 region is CASSLDGLAHEQYF. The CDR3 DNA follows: TGTGCCAGCAGCTTAGACGGACTAGCCCACGAGCAGTACTTC.

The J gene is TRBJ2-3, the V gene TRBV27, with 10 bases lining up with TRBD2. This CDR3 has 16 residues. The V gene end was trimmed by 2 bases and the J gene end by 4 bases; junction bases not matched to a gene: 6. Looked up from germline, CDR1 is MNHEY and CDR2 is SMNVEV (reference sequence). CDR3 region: CASSLMASGSPDTQYF. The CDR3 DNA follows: TGTGCCAGCAGTTTAATGGCTAGCGGGAGCCCAGATACGCAGTATTTT.

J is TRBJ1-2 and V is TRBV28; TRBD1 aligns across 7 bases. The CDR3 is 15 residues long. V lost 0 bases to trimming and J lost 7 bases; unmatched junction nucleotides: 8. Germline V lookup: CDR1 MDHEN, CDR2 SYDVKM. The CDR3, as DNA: TGTGCCAGCAGTTTATGGGACAGGAGTGTGCGTGGCTACACCTTC. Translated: CASSLWDRSVRGYTF.

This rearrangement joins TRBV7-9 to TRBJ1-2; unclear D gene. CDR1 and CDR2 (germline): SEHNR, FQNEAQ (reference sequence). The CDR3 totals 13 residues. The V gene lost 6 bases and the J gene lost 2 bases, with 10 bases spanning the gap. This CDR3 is CASSPTENYGYTF. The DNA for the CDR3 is TGTGCCAGCAGTCCTACAGAGAACTATGGCTACACCTTC.

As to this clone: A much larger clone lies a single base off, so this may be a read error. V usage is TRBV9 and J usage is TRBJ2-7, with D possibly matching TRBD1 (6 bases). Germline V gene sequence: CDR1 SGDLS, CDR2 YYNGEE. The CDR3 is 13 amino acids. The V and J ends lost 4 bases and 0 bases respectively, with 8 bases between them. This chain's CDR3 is CASSLDSSYEQYF. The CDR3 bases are TGTGCCAGCAGCCTGGACAGCTCCTACGAGCAGTACTTC.

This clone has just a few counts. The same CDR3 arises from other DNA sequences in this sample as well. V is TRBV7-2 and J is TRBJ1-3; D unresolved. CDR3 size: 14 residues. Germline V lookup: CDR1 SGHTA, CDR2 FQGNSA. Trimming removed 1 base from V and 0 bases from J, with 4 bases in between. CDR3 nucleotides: TGTGCCAGCAGCTTAGGAGGCTCTGGAAACACCATATATTTT. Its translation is CASSLGGSGNTIYF. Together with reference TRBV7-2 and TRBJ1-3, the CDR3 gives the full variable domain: GAGVSQSPSNKVTEKGKDVELRCDPISGHTALYWYRQSLGQGLEFLIYFQGNSAPDKSGLPSDRFSAERTGGSVSTLTIQRTQQEDSAVYLCASSLGGSGNTIYFGEGSWLTVV.

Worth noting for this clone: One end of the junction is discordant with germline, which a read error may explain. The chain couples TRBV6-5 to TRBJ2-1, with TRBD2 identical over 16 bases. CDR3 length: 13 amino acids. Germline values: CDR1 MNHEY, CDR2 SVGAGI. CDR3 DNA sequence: TGTGCCAGCAGCGTGGGACTAGCGGGAGGGCCGGTCTTC. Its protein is CASSVGLAGGPVF.

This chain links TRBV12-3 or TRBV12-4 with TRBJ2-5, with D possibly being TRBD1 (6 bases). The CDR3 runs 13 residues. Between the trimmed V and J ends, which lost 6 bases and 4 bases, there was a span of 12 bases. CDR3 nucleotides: TGTGCCAGCAGAGGACAGTTGGGAGAGACCCAGTACTTC. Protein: CASRGQLGETQYF.

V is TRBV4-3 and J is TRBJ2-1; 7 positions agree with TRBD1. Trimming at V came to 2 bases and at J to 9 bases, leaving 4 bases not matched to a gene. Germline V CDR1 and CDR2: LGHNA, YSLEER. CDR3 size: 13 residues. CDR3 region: CASSQWGQFEQFF. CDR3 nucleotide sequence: TGCGCCAGCAGCCAATGGGGACAGTTTGAGCAGTTCTTC.

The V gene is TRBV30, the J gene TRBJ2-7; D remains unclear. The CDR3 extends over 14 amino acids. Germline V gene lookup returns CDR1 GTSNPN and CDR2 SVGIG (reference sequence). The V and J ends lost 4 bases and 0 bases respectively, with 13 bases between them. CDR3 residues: CAWKPQVSSYEQYF. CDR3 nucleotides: TGTGCCTGGAAACCCCAGGTGAGCTCCTACGAGCAGTACTTC.

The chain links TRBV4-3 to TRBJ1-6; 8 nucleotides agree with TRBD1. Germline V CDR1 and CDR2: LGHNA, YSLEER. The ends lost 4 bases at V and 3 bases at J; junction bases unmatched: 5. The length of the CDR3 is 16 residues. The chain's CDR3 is CASSLLGTGYNSPLHF. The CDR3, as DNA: TGCGCCAGCAGCCTGCTCGGGACAGGCTATAATTCACCCCTCCACTTT.

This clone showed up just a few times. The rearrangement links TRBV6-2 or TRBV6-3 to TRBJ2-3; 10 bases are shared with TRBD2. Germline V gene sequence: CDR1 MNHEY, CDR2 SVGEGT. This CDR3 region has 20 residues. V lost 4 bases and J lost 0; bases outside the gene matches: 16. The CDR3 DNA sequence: TGTGCCAGCAGTTTTCGCACTAGCGGGGCAAAGACCCCAAGCACAGATACGCAGTATTTT. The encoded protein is CASSFRTSGAKTPSTDTQYF.

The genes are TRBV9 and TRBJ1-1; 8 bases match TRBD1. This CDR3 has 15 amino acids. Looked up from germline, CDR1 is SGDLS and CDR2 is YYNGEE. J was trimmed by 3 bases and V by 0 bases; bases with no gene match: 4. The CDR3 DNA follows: TGTGCCAGCAGCGTAGGTACAGGGGGACACACTGAAGCTTTCTTT. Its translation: CASSVGTGGHTEAFF.

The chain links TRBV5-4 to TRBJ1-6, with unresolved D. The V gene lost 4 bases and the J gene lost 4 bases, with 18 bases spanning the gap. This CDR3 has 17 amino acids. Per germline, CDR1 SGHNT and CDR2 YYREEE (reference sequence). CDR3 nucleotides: TGTGCCAGCAGCGCCTTTGCGGGTAGCCAATATAATTCACCCCTCCACTTT. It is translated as CASSAFAGSQYNSPLHF.

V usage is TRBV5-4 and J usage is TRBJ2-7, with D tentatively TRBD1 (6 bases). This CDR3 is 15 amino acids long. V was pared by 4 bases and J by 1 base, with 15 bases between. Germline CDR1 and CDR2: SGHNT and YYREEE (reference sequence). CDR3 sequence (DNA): TGTGCCAGCAGCCCTACAGGGAAGGCATCCTACGAGCAGTACTTC. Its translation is CASSPTGKASYEQYF.

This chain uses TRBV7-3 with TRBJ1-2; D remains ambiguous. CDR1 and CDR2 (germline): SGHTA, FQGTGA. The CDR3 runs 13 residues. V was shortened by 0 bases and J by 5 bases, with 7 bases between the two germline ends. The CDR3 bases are TGTGCCAGCAGCTTAACCCCTCGGTATGGCTACACCTTC. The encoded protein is CASSLTPRYGYTF.

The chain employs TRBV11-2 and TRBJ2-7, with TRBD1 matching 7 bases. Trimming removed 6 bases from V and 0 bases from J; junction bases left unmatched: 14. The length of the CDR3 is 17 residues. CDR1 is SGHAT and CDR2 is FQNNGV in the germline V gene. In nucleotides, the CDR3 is TGTGCCAGCAGTTCTACCCTAAAGACAGGGAACTCCTACGAGCAGTACTTC. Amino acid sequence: CASSSTLKTGNSYEQYF.

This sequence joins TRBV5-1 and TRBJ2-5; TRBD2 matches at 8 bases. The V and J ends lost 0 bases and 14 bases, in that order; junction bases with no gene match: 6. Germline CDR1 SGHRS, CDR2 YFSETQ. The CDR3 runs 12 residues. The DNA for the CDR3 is TGCGCCAGCAGCTTGGCACGGGAGGGCCTATACTTC. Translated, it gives CASSLAREGLYF.

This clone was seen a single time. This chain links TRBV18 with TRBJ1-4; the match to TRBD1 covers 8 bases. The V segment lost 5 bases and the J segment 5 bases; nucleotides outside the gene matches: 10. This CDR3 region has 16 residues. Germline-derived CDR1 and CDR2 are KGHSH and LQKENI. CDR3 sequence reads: CASSASTGELNEKLFF. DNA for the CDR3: TGTGCCAGCTCAGCTTCGACAGGGGAGTTAAATGAAAAACTGTTTTTT.

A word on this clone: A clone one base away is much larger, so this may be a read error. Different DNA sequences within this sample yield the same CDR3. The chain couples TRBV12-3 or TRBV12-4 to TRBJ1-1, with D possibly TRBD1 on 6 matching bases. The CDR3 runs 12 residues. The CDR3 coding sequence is TGTGCCAGCAGTCTCGGACAGTCTGAGGCTTTCTTT. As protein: CASSLGQSEAFF.

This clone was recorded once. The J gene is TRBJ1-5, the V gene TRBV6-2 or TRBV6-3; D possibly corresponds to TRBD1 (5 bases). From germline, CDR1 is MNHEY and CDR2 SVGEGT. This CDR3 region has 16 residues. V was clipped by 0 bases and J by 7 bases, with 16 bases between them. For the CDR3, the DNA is TGTGCCAGCAGTTACTCGAGGGGCGGGGGGGTCCAGCCCCAGCATTTT. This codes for CASSYSRGGGVQPQHF.

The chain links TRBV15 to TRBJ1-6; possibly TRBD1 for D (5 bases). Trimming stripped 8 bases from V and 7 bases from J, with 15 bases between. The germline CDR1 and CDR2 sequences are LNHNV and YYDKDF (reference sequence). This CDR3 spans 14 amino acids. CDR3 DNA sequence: TGTGCCACCGGTACAGGCCGATTCAATTCACCCCTCCACTTT. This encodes CATGTGRFNSPLHF. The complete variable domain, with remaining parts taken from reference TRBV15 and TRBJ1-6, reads DAMVIQNPRYQVTQFGKPVTLSCSQTLNHNVMYWYQQKSSQAPKLLFHYYDKDFNNEADTPDNFQSRRPNTSFCFLDIRSPGLGDTAMYLCATGTGRFNSPLHFGNGTRLTVT.

The CDR3 protein is CASSLREEGSYEQYF. Written as DNA, the CDR3 is TGTGCCAGCAGCCTACGGGAGGAGGGGTCCTACGAGCAGTACTTC. J is TRBJ2-7 and V is TRBV13, with 7 nucleotides matching TRBD2. Germline V gene sequence: CDR1 PRHDT, CDR2 FYEKMQ (reference sequence). The CDR3 contains 15 residues. V dropped 5 bases and J dropped 1; count of bases not matched to a gene: 8.